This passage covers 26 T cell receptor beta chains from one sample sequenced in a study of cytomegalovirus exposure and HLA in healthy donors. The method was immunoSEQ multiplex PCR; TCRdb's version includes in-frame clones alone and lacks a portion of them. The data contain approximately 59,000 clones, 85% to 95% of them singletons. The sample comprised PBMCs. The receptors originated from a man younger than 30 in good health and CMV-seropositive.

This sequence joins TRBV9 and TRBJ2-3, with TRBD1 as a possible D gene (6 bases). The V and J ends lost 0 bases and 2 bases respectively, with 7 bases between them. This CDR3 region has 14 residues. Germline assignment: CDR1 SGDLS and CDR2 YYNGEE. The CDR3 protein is CASSVGGPTDTQYF. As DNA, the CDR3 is TGTGCCAGCAGCGTAGGGGGGCCCACAGATACGCAGTATTTT.

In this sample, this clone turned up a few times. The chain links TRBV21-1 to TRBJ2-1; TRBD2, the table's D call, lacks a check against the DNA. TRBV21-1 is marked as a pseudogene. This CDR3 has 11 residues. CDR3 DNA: TGTGCCAGCACAAAAGTCGTAGTGGAGTTCTTC. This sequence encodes CASTKVVVEFF.

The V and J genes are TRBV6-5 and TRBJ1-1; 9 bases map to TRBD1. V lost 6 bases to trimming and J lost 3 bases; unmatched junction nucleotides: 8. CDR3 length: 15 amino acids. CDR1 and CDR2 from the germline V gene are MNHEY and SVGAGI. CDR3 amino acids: CASSPGQGIYTEAFF. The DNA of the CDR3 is TGTGCCAGCAGCCCCGGACAGGGGATATACACTGAAGCTTTCTTT.

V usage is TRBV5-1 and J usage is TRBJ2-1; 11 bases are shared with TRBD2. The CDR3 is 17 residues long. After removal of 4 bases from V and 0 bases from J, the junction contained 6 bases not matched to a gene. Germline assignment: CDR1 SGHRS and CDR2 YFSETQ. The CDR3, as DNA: TGCGCCAGCAGCCCAAGACTAGCGGGGAACTCCTACAATGAGCAGTTCTTC. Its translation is CASSPRLAGNSYNEQFF.

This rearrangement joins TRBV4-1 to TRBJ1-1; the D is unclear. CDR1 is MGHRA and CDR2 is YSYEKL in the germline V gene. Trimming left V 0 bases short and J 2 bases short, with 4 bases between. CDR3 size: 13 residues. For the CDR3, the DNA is TGCGCCAGCAGCCAAGACCCAAACACTGAAGCTTTCTTT. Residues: CASSQDPNTEAFF.

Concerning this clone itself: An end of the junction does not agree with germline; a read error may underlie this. Written as DNA, the CDR3 is TGTGCCTGGAGTGCCCCGTTCAGGGTGAAGGAGCGGGAGACCTTC. As protein: CAWSAPFRVKERETF. The chain joins TRBV30 to TRBJ2-7; TRBD2 agrees at 8 bases. CDR1 GTSNPN and CDR2 SVGIG come from the germline V gene (reference sequence). The CDR3 consists of 15 residues. The whole variable domain, remainder taken from reference TRBV30 and TRBJ2-7, is SQTIHQWPATLVQPVGSPLSLECTVEGTSNPNLYWYRQAAGRGLQLLFYSVGIGQISSEVPQNLSASRPQDRQFILSSKKLLLSDSGFYLCAWSAPFRVKERETFGPGTRLTVT.

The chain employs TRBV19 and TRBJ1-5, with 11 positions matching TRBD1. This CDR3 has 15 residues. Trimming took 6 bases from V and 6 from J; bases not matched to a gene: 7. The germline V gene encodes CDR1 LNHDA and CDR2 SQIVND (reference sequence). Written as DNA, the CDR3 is TGTGCCAGTAGACCCCGGGACAGGGGGAGTCAGCCCCAGCATTTT. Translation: CASRPRDRGSQPQHF.

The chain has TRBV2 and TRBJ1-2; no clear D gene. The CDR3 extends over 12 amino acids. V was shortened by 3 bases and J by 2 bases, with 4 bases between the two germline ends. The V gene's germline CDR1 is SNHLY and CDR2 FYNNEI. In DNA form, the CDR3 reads TGTGCCAGCAGTGACAGGAACTATGGCTACACCTTC. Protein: CASSDRNYGYTF.

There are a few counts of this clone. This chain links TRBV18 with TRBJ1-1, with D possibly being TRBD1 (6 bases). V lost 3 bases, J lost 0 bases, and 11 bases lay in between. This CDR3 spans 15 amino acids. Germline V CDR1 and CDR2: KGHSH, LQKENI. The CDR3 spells CASSPQGQLNTEAFF. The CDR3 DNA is TGTGCCAGCTCACCCCAAGGACAGCTGAACACTGAAGCTTTCTTT.

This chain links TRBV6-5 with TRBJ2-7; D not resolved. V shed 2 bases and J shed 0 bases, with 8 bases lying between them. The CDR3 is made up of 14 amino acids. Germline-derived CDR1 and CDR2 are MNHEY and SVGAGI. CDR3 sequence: CASSYDALSYEQYF. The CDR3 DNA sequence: TGTGCCAGCAGTTACGATGCACTCTCCTACGAGCAGTACTTC.

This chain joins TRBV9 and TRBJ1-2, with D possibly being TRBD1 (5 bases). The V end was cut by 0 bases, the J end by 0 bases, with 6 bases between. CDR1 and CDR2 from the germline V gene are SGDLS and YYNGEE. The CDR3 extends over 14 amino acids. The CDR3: CASSVEGPNYGYTF. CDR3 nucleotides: TGTGCCAGCAGCGTAGAGGGGCCTAACTATGGCTACACCTTC.

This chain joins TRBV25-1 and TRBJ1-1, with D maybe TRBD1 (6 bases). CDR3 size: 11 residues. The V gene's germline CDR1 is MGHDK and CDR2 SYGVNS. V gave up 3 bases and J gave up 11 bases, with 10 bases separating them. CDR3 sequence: CASSETGIAFF. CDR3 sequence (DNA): TGTGCCAGCAGTGAGACAGGAATCGCTTTCTTT.

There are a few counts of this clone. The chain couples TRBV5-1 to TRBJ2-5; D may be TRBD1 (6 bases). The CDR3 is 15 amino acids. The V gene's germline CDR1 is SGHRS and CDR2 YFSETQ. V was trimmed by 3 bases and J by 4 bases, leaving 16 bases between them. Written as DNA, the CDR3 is TGCGCCAGCAGCTGGTCAACAGGGTTCGGAGAGACCCAGTACTTC. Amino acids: CASSWSTGFGETQYF.

The CDR3 here is CASSVEVRDSEAFF. The CDR3 DNA sequence: TGTGCCAGCAGCGTAGAGGTCAGGGACTCTGAAGCTTTCTTT. The chain uses TRBV9 and TRBJ1-1, with D possibly being TRBD1 (5 bases). The CDR3 has 14 amino acids. Deletions cut 0 bases from V and 6 bases from J, with 12 bases between. Germline loops: CDR1 SGDLS, CDR2 YYNGEE.

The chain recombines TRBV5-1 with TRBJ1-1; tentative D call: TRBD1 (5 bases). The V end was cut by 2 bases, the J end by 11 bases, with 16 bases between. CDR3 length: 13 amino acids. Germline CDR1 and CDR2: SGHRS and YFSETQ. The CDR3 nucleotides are TGCGCCAGCAGCTTAGAGACGGGGAGGGGTGCTTTCTTT. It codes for CASSLETGRGAFF.

The CDR3 DNA is TGTGCCAGCAGTTCGACAGGGGAAGAGACCCAGTACTTC. Protein product: CASSSTGEETQYF. The chain links TRBV6-5 to TRBJ2-5, with 8 bases that match TRBD1. This CDR3 is built from 13 residues. J lost 3 bases, V lost 4 bases, and 1 base had no gene match. CDR1 and CDR2 (germline): MNHEY, SVGAGI.

For the CDR3, the DNA is TGTGCCAGCAGCTTAGTCCCCTGGCGGGCCCGGGATACGCAGTATTTT. It translates to CASSLVPWRARDTQYF. V usage is TRBV7-9 and J usage is TRBJ2-3; maybe TRBD2 (5 bases). In germline, CDR1 is SEHNR, CDR2 FQNEAQ (reference sequence). The CDR3 runs 16 residues. V was pared by 1 base and J by 6 bases, with 17 bases between.

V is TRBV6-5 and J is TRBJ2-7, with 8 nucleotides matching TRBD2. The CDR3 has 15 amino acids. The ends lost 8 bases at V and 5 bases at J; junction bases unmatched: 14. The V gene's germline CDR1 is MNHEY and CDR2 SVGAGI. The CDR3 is CASGGVGRAHHEQYF. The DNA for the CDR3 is TGTGCCAGCGGGGGCGTCGGGAGGGCCCACCACGAGCAGTACTTC.

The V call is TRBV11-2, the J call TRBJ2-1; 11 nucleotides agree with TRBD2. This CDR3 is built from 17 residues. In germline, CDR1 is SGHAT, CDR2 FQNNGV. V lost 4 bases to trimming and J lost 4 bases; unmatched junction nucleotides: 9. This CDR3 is CASSSLLAGGRYNEQFF. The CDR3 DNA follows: TGTGCCAGCAGCTCGCTCCTAGCGGGAGGCCGATACAATGAGCAGTTCTTC. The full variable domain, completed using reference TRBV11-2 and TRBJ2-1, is EAGVAQSPRYKIIEKRQSVAFWCNPISGHATLYWYQQILGQGPKLLIQFQNNGVVDDSQLPKDRFSAERLKGVDSTLKIQPAKLEDSAVYLCASSSLLAGGRYNEQFFGPGTRLTVL.

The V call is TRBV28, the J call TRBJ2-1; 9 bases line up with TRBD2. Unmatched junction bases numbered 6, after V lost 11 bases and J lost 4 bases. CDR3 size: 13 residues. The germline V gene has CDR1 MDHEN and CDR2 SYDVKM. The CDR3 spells CAATSGLYNEQFF. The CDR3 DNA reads TGTGCCGCGACTAGCGGTCTGTACAATGAGCAGTTCTTC.

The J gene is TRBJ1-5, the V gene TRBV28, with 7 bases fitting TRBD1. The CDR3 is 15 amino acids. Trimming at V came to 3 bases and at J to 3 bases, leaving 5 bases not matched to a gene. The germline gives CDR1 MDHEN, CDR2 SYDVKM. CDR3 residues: CASSFEGAPNQPQHF. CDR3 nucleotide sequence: TGTGCCAGCAGTTTTGAGGGGGCCCCCAATCAGCCCCAGCATTTT.

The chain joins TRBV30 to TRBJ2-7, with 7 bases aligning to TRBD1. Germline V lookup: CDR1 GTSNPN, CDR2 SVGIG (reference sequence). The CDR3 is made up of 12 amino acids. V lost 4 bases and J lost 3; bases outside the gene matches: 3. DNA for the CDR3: TGTGCCTGGAACCGGGACAGCTACGAGCAGTACTTC. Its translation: CAWNRDSYEQYF.

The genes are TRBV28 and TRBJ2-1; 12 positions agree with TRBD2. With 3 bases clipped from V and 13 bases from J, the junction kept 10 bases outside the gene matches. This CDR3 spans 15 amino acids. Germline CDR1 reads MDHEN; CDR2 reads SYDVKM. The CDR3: CASSFPGLAGDYQFF. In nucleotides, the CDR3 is TGTGCCAGCAGTTTCCCGGGACTAGCGGGCGATTACCAGTTCTTC.

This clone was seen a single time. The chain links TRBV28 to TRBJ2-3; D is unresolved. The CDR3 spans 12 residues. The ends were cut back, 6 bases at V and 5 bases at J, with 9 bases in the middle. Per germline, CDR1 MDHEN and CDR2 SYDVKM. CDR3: CASSPTGDTQYF. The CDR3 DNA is TGTGCCAGCAGCCCGACTGGAGATACGCAGTATTTT.

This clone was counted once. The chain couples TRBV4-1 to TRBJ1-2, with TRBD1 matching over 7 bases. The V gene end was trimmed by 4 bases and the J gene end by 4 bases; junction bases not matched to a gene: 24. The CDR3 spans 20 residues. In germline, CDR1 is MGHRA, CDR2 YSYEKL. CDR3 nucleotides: TGCGCCAGCAGCCTAGTGCCGATCCGGGACAGCCCTCGAAGGGGCTATGGCTACACCTTC. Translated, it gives CASSLVPIRDSPRRGYGYTF.

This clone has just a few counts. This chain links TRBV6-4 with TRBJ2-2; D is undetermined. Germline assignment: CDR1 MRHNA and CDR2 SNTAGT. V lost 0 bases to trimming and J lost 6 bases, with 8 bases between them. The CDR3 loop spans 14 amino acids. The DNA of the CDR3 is TGTGCCAGCAGTGACTCGGAGTATGCCGGGGAGCTGTTTTTT. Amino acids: CASSDSEYAGELFF.